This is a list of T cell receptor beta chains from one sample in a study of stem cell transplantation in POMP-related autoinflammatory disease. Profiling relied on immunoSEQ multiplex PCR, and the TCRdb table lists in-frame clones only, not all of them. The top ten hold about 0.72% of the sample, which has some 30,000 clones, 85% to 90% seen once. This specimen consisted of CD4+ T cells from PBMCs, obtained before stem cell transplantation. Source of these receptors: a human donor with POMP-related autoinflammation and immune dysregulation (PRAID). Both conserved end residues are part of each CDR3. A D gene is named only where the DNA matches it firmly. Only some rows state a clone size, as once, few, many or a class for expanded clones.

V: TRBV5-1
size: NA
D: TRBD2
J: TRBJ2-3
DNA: TGCGCCAGCAGCCTTAGACTGACTAGCGGGGGGACCCGGGATACGCAGTATTTT
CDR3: CASSLRLTSGGTRDTQYF

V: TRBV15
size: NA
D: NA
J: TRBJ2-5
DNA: TGTGCCACCAGCAGAGATGGGACCCCTAGACAGTACTTC
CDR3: CATSRDGTPRQYF

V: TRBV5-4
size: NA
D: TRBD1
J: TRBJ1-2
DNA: TGTGCCAGCAGCTTTATAGGACAGGGGGTAGGCTACACCTTC
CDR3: CASSFIGQGVGYTF

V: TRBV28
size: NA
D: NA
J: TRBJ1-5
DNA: TGTGCCAGCAGTTTTAGACAGGTTAGCAATCAGCCCCAGCATTTT
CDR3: CASSFRQVSNQPQHF

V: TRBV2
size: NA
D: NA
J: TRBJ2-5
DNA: TGTGCCAGCAGTGTCGATCTCCAAGAGACCCAGTACTTC
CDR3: CASSVDLQETQYF

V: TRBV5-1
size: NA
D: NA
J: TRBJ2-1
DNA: TGCGCCAGCCACGGGGGAAGCTCCTACAATGAGCAGTTCTTC
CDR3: CASHGGSSYNEQFF

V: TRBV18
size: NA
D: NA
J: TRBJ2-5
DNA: TGTGCCAGCTCACCTGGGCAAGAGACCCAGTACTTC
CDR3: CASSPGQETQYF

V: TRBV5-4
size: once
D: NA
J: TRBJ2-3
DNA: TGTGCCAGCAGCTTTCAAGGGGCGGCAGATACGCAGTATTTT
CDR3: CASSFQGAADTQYF

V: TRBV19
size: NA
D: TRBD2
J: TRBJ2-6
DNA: TGTGCCAGTAGTTGGGGACTAGCTGGGGCCAACGTCCTGACTTTC
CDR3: CASSWGLAGANVLTF

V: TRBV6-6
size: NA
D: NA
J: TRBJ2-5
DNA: TGTGCCAGCAGTGGGGGGTTGCAGACCCAGTACTTC
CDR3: CASSGGLQTQYF

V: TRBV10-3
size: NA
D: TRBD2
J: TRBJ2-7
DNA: TGTGCCATCAGTGTTGACAAGAGCGGGGATAACTACGAGCAGTACTTC
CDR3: CAISVDKSGDNYEQYF

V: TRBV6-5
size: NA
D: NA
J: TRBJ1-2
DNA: TGTGCCAGCAGTTTCAATCAGGGGCCCCCTAACTATGGCTACACCTTC
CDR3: CASSFNQGPPNYGYTF

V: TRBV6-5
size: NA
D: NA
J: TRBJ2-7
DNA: TGTGCCAGCAGTTACTGGGGCGAGCAGTACTTC
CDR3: CASSYWGEQYF

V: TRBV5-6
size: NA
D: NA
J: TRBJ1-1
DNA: TGTGCCAGCAGCTTGGGAATGGATGAAGCTTTCTTT
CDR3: CASSLGMDEAFF

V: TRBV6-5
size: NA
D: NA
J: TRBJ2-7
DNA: TGTGCCAGCAGGCGGACGTTGATTTACGAGCAGTACTTC
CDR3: CASRRTLIYEQYF

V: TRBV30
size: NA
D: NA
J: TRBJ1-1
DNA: TGTGCCTGGAGTCCTTTAACAGGTCTTGGGACTGAAGCTTTCTTT
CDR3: CAWSPLTGLGTEAFF

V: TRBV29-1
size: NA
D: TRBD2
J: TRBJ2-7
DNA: TGCAGCGTTGACCTAGCGGGAGGCAACGAGCAGTACTTC
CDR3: CSVDLAGGNEQYF

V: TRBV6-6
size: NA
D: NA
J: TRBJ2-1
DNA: TGTGCCAGCAGACTCTACTTTAGGGGACCCAGGGATGAGCAGTTCTTC
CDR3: CASRLYFRGPRDEQFF

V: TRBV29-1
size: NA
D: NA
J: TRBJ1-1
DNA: TGCAGCGTTAAATTCGGACATTCGAACACTGAAGCTTTCTTT
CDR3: CSVKFGHSNTEAFF

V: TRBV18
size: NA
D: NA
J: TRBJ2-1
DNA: TGTGCCAGCTCACCACGAGTTCGACAGGTGTACAATGAGCAGTTCTTC
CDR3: CASSPRVRQVYNEQFF

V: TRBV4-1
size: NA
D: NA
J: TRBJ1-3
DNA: TGCGCCAGCAGCCTACTGCCATCGACGGGGACAGGAAACACCATATATTTT
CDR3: CASSLLPSTGTGNTIYF

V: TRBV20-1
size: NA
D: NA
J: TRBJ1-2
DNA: TGCAGTGCTAGACAGGGCCATGGCTACACCTTC
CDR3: CSARQGHGYTF

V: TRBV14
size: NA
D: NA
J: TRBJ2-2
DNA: TGTGCCAGCAGCCAATTTAGCTCAGGACTCAACACCGGGGAGCTGTTTTTT
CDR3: CASSQFSSGLNTGELFF

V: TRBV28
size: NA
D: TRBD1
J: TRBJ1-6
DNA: TGTGCCAGCAGACGACAGGGCCTTTCACCCCTCCACTTT
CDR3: CASRRQGLSPLHF

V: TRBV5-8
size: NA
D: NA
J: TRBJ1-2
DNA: TGTGCCAGCAGCGAAACAGGGTTCCGGGACTATGGCTACACCTTC
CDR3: CASSETGFRDYGYTF

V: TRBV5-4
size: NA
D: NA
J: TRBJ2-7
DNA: TGTGCCAGCAGCTCAGGGTCTCCCTACGAGCAGTACTTC
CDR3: CASSSGSPYEQYF

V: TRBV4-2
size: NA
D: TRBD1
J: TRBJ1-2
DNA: TGTGCCAGCAGCCAAGAAGGGGGCAGGGGTGTCTATGGCTACACCTTC
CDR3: CASSQEGGRGVYGYTF

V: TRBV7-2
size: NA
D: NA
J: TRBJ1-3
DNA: TGTGCCAGCAGCTACGACCGAACCTCTGGAAACACCATATATTTT
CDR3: CASSYDRTSGNTIYF

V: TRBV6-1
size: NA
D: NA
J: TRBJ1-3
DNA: TGTGCCACAGCAACAAGCTCTGGAAACACCATATATTTT
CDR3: CATATSSGNTIYF

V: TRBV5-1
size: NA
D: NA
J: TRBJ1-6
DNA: TGCGCCAGCAGCGTCCAACAGGGTATTAATTCACCCCTCCACTTT
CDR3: CASSVQQGINSPLHF

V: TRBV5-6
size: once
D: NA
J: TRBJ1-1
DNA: TGTGCCAGCAGCTCTCCGGGAGGTGAAGCTTTCTTT
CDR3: CASSSPGGEAFF

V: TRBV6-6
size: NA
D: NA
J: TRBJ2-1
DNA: TGTGCCAGCAGTTCTTCATCCTACAATGAGCAGTTCTTC
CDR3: CASSSSSYNEQFF

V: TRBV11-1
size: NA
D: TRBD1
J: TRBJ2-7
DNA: TGTGCCAGCAGCTTAGCGGCCGGGACAGGGTGGGACGAGCAGTACTTC
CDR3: CASSLAAGTGWDEQYF

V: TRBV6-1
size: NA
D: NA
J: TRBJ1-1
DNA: TGTGCCAGCAGTGATGGGGACACTGAAGCTTTCTTT
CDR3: CASSDGDTEAFF

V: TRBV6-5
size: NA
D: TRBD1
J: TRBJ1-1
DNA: TGTGCCAGCTTTCCTAGGACAGGAAAAGCTTTCTTT
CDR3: CASFPRTGKAFF

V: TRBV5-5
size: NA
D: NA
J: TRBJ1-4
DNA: TGTGCCAGCAGCTTGTTTCAGTGGGATGCTAATGAAAAACTGTTTTTT
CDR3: CASSLFQWDANEKLFF

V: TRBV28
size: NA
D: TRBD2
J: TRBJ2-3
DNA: TGTGCCAGCAGTTTTGAGACTAGCGGGATCCTACCACGCACAGATACGCAGTATTTT
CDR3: CASSFETSGILPRTDTQYF

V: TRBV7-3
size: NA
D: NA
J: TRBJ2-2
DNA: TGTGCCAGCAGCAAGGGGTACACCGGGGAGCTGTTTTTT
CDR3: CASSKGYTGELFF

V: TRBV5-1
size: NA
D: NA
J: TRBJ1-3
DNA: TGCGCCAGCAGCTTGGCAGGGCACTCTGGAAACACCATATATTTT
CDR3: CASSLAGHSGNTIYF

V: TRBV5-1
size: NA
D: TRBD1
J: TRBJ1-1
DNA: TGCGCCAGCAGCATACGTCCCGGGACAGGGGCAGACACTGAAGCTTTCTTT
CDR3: CASSIRPGTGADTEAFF

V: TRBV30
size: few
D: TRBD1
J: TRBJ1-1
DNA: TGTGCCTGGAGGGGACAGTTGAACACTGAAGCTTTCTTT
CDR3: CAWRGQLNTEAFF

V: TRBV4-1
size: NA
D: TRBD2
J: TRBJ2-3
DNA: TGCGCCAGCAGCCAACAGATAGCGGGAGGGCCCGAGGATACGCAGTATTTT
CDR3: CASSQQIAGGPEDTQYF

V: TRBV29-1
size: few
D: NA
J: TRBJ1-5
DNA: TGCAGCGCCCAGGGGTCTCGGGATCAGCCCCAGCATTTT
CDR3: CSAQGSRDQPQHF

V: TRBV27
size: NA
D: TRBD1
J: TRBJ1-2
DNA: TGTGCCAGCAGTCATATGGCGAATCCGGGACAGTTGCCCTATGGCTACACCTTC
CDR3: CASSHMANPGQLPYGYTF

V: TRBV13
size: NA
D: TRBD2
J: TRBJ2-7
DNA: TGTGCCAGCAGCTTCCTAGCGGGGCCCGGGGGGCCCTACGAGCAGTACTTC
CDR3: CASSFLAGPGGPYEQYF

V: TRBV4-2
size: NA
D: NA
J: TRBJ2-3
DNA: TGTGCCAGCAGCCTTACAGATACGCAGTATTTT
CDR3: CASSLTDTQYF

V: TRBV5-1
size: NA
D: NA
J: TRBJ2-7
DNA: TGCGCCAGCAGCTTGGCCGGGGGTAGCTCCTACGAGCAGTACTTC
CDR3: CASSLAGGSSYEQYF

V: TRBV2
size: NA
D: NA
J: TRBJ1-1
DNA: TGTGCCAGCGAGGGACACGCGAACACTGAAGCTTTCTTT
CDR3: CASEGHANTEAFF

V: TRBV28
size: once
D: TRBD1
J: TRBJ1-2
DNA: TGTGCCAGCAGCCAAGCAACCCGACAGGGGGCCCTAGATGGCTACACCTTC
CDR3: CASSQATRQGALDGYTF